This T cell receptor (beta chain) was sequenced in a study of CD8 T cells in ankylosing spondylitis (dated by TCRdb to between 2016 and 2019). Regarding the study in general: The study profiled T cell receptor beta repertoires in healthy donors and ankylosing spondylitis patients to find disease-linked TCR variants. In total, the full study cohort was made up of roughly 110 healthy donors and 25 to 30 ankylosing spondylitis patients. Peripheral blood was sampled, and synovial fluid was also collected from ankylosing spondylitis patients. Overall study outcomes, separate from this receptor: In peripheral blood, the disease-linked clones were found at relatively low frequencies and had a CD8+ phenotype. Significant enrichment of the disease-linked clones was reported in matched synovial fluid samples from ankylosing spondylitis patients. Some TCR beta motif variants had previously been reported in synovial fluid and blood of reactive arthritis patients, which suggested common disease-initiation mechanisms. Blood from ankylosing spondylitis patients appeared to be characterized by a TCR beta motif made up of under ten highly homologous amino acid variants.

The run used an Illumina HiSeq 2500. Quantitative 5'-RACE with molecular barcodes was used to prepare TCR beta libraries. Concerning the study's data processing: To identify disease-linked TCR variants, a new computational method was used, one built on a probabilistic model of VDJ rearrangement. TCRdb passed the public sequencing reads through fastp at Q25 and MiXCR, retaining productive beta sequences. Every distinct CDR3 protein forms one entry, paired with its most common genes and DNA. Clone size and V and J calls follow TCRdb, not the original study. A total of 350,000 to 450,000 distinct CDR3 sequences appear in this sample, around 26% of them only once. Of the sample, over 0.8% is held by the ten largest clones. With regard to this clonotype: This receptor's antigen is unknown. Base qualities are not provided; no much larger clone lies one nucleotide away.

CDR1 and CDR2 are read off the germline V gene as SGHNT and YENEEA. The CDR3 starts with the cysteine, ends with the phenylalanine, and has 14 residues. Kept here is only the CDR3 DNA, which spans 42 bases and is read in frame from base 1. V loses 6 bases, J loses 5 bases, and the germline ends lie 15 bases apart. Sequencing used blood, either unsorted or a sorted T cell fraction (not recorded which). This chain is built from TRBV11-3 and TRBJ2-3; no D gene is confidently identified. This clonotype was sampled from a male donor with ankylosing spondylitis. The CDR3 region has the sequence CASRSGTNQDTQYF. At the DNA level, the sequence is TGTGCCAGCAGATCCGGCACAAACCAAGATACGCAGTATTTT.